Following are 17 T cell receptor beta chains from one sample sequenced in a study of T-cell reconstitution after alpha-beta-depleted transplantation in children. The authors prepared the TCRbeta library with unique molecular identifiers. TCRdb fed the PCR reads into MiXCR, producing one record per CDR3 protein. Here the sample spans about 980,000 distinct CDR3 sequences, under 30% being singletons. Sequencing was performed on PBMCs, mostly from graft donor cells, taken 360 days after TCRalphabeta/CD19-depleted stem cell transplant. The receptor set was obtained from a boy younger than two who had a stem cell transplant for SCID, so the T cells may come from the graft donor.

CDR3 amino acids: CSVARGRRFNEAFF. CDR3 bases: TGCAGCGTTGCCCGAGGACGGAGGTTCAATGAAGCTTTCTTT. The chain recombines TRBV29-1 with TRBJ1-1; no clear D. Germline CDR1 SQVTM, CDR2 ANQGSEA. CDR3 size: 14 residues. The V end was cut by 4 bases, the J end by 7 bases, with 19 bases between.

In this sample, this clonotype turned up a few times. The chain has TRBV12-3 or TRBV12-4 and TRBJ2-2; 12 bases are a match to TRBD2. This CDR3 contains 16 residues. The trim removed 4 bases at V and 4 bases at J, leaving 4 bases unmatched. The CDR3 DNA reads as TGTGCCAGCAGTTCGACGACTAGCGGGGGCACCGGGGAGCTGTTTTTT. Translation: CASSSTTSGGTGELFF.

This clonotype was seen more than once but under ten times. This chain uses TRBV20-1 with TRBJ2-3; 15 nucleotides agree with TRBD2. This CDR3 has 17 amino acids. The J segment lost 4 bases and the V segment lost 3 bases, leaving 8 bases of the junction unmatched. Germline V lookup: CDR1 DFQATT, CDR2 SNEGSKA (reference sequence). The CDR3 protein is CSARRTSGGAVSDTQYF. CDR3 bases: TGCAGTGCTAGGCGGACTAGCGGGGGGGCAGTCTCAGATACGCAGTATTTT.

In its sample, this clonotype was seen a few times. V and J are TRBV6-5 and TRBJ2-7, with 7 positions matching TRBD1. Germline V gene sequence: CDR1 MNHEY, CDR2 SVGAGI. CDR3 length equals 15 residues. Trimming removed 1 base from V and 2 bases from J; junction bases left unmatched: 5. The CDR3 is CASSYYRQGAYEQYF. The DNA for the CDR3 is TGTGCCAGCAGTTACTATCGGCAGGGGGCCTACGAGCAGTACTTC.

This clonotype was detected ten times or more. This chain uses TRBV4-2 with TRBJ1-1; the D is unclear. Trimming took off 1 base at V and 5 bases at J, with 8 bases between the two ends. The CDR3 contains 13 residues. Per germline, CDR1 LGHNA and CDR2 YNFKEQ. CDR3 in amino acids: CASSQVGVTEAFF. DNA of the CDR3: TGTGCCAGCAGCCAAGTCGGGGTTACTGAAGCTTTCTTT.

The CDR3 protein is CATSGPWGDSQAFF. The CDR3 DNA follows: TGTGCCACCAGCGGACCGTGGGGGGACAGTCAAGCTTTCTTT. V and J are TRBV15 and TRBJ1-1; 7 positions agree with TRBD1. Germline V CDR1 and CDR2: LNHNV, YYDKDF (reference sequence). There are 14 residues in the CDR3. Losses at the gene ends were 5 bases for V and 9 bases for J; bases not matched to a gene: 12.

This chain joins TRBV12-3 or TRBV12-4 and TRBJ2-5; unclear D gene. Trimming left V 4 bases short and J 4 bases short, with 10 bases between. CDR3 length equals 13 residues. In DNA, the CDR3 is TGTGCCAGCAGTTACCACGTAGGAGAGACCCAGTACTTC. This encodes CASSYHVGETQYF.

J is TRBJ2-2 and V is TRBV29-1; 8 positions match TRBD1. CDR3 length: 14 amino acids. The V gene end was trimmed by 7 bases and the J gene end by 2 bases; junction bases not matched to a gene: 6. Germline CDR1 reads SQVTM; CDR2 reads ANQGSEA. DNA for the CDR3: TGCAGCGCGGGGGACAGGAAAAACACCGGGGAGCTGTTTTTT. It translates to CSAGDRKNTGELFF.

This clonotype was seen many times. The chain is built from TRBV5-1 and TRBJ2-7; no reliable D call. Germline values: CDR1 SGHRS, CDR2 YFSETQ. The ends were cut back, 0 bases at V and 0 bases at J, with 7 bases in the middle. The CDR3 loop spans 14 amino acids. CDR3 amino acids: CASSLVQASYEQYF. The CDR3 nucleotides read TGCGCCAGCAGCTTGGTCCAAGCCTCCTACGAGCAGTACTTC. Full variable domain (remainder filled in from reference TRBV5-1 and TRBJ2-7): KAGVTQTPRYLIKTRGQQVTLSCSPISGHRSVSWYQQTPGQGLQFLFEYFSETQRNKGNFPGRFSGRQFSNSRSEMNVSTLELGDSALYLCASSLVQASYEQYFGPGTRLTVT.

J is TRBJ2-7 and V is TRBV20-1; D perhaps matches TRBD2 (6 bases). The CDR3 has 14 residues. Germline V gives CDR1 DFQATT, CDR2 SNEGSKA (reference sequence). V dropped 1 base and J dropped 5 bases, with 15 bases sitting between them. The CDR3 here is CSARVGLVVHEQYF. The CDR3, as DNA: TGCAGTGCTAGAGTGGGACTCGTCGTCCACGAGCAGTACTTC.

The chain couples TRBV5-1 to TRBJ2-6; TRBD2 matches 10 bases. Germline V lookup: CDR1 SGHRS, CDR2 YFSETQ. The CDR3 contains 18 residues. The ends lost 3 bases at V and 2 bases at J; junction bases unmatched: 8. As DNA, the CDR3 is TGCGCCAGCAGCTACACTAGCGGGGCTCCCCCTGGGGCCAACGTCCTGACTTTC. Translation: CASSYTSGAPPGANVLTF.

As regards this clonotype: The missing conserved phenylalanine or tryptophan at the end of this CDR3 makes a read error likely. Because the CDR3's place on the DNA is in doubt, the DNA is left out and the CDR3 is given as listed by TCRdb. The J gene is TRBJ1-2, the V gene TRBV20-1. CDR1 DFQATT and CDR2 SNEGSKA come from the germline V gene (reference sequence). The CDR3 extends over 11 residues, inclusive of both ends. The CDR3 is CSARGFEGFTY.

V and J are TRBV10-3 and TRBJ2-4; D is perhaps TRBD1 (6 bases). V dropped 6 bases and J dropped 0 bases, with 15 bases sitting between them. Looked up from germline, CDR1 is ENHRY and CDR2 is SYGVKD. The CDR3 consists of 16 residues. CDR3: CAISQTGDLAKNIQYF. For the CDR3, the DNA is TGTGCCATCAGCCAGACAGGAGATCTAGCCAAAAACATTCAGTACTTC.

In this sample, this clonotype turned up a few times. J is TRBJ2-7 and V is TRBV18; perhaps TRBD2 as D (6 bases). V was trimmed by 3 bases and J by 5 bases, leaving 11 bases between them. Germline CDR1 is KGHSH and CDR2 is LQKENI. The CDR3 has 13 amino acids. CDR3 amino acids: CASSPREDDEQYF. CDR3 in DNA: TGTGCCAGCTCACCTAGGGAGGACGACGAGCAGTACTTC.

This clonotype has just a few counts. The chain carries TRBV5-1 and TRBJ1-1, with D possibly being TRBD1 (6 bases). Germline values: CDR1 SGHRS, CDR2 YFSETQ. V was trimmed by 0 bases and J by 1 base, leaving 16 bases between them. The CDR3 contains 17 residues. CDR3 region: CASSLAGKTDRNTEAFF. CDR3 nucleotides: TGCGCCAGCAGCTTGGCCGGGAAAACGGACAGGAACACTGAAGCTTTCTTT.

The rearrangement uses TRBV5-1 and TRBJ1-6; D is possibly TRBD1 (5 bases). Trimming stripped 2 bases from V and 0 bases from J, with 9 bases between. Germline loops: CDR1 SGHRS, CDR2 YFSETQ. The CDR3 length is 16 residues. CDR3 in DNA: TGCGCCAGCAGCTTCCGGGGGAGCTCCTATAATTCACCCCTCCACTTT. It specifies CASSFRGSSYNSPLHF. Drawing the rest from reference TRBV5-1 and TRBJ1-6, the complete variable domain is KAGVTQTPRYLIKTRGQQVTLSCSPISGHRSVSWYQQTPGQGLQFLFEYFSETQRNKGNFPGRFSGRQFSNSRSEMNVSTLELGDSALYLCASSFRGSSYNSPLHFGNGTRLTVT.

This clonotype was observed a handful of times. The rearrangement joins TRBV5-1 to TRBJ1-2, with D possibly matching TRBD1 (6 bases). CDR1 is SGHRS and CDR2 is YFSETQ in the germline V gene. V lost 0 bases and J 0 bases, leaving 12 bases between the germline ends. The CDR3 runs 16 residues. The chain's CDR3 is CASSLERRGTNYGYTF. The CDR3 coding sequence is TGCGCCAGCAGCTTGGAGCGGAGGGGGACTAACTATGGCTACACCTTC.